The sample holds one count of the clone carrying this TCR beta chain. As processed by the authors: Amplifying reference gene primers gave estimates of nucleated cell counts. Here immunoSEQ multiplex PCR was the method, and the copy in TCRdb shows in-frame clones only, minus some. That table furnishes V, J and clone size, whereas the DNA furnished D and trimming. The table shows approximately 190,000 clones, with under 90% occurring only once. This sample stems from a study of blood T cell repertoires in COVID-19. This CDR3 contains 15 residues. Trimming removed 3 bases from V and 8 bases from J; junction bases left unmatched: 7. Germline CDR1 SGHRS, CDR2 YFSETQ.

The sequenced material came from peripheral blood. The sequence came from a man aged 25 to 40 with active or convalescent COVID-19. The V and J genes are TRBV5-1 and TRBJ1-4, with 10 bases lining up with TRBD1. CDR3 coding DNA: TGCGCCAGCAGCTCTACGGGACAGGGGAGCGAAAAACTGTTTTTT. Translation: CASSSTGQGSEKLFF. Combining the CDR3 with reference TRBV5-1 and TRBJ1-4 gives the whole variable domain KAGVTQTPRYLIKTRGQQVTLSCSPISGHRSVSWYQQTPGQGLQFLFEYFSETQRNKGNFPGRFSGRQFSNSRSEMNVSTLELGDSALYLCASSSTGQGSEKLFFGSGTQLSVL.